The next 21 T cell receptor beta chains were all read from a single sample in a study of blood T cell repertoires in COVID-19. The table came from immunoSEQ multiplex PCR; TCRdb's copy has only in-frame clones and leaves some out. The sample carries about 130,000 clones, roughly 79% recorded once. Sequencing was performed on peripheral blood. The origin of the receptors is an elderly man with acute or convalescent COVID-19.

This clone has just one count. The chain recombines TRBV5-4 with TRBJ2-1, with D perhaps TRBD2 (6 bases). Trimming cost V 0 bases and J 0 bases, with 10 bases left between them. The CDR3 extends over 16 amino acids. Germline CDR1 is SGHNT and CDR2 is YYREEE (reference sequence). The CDR3: CASSLGYGGSYNEQFF. CDR3 nucleotides: TGTGCCAGCAGCTTGGGATACGGGGGCTCCTACAATGAGCAGTTCTTC.

The J gene is TRBJ2-1, the V gene TRBV7-9; 15 nucleotides agree with TRBD2. Germline lookup yields CDR1 SEHNR and CDR2 FQNEAQ (reference sequence). Unmatched junction bases numbered 5, after V lost 5 bases and J lost 3 bases. This CDR3 has 17 residues. The CDR3 sequence is CASSLGTSGGNYNEQFF. CDR3 nucleotide sequence: TGTGCCAGCAGCCTAGGGACTAGCGGGGGGAACTACAATGAGCAGTTCTTC.

This clone has just one count. The same CDR3 also results from other DNA sequences found in this sample. J is TRBJ2-7 and V is TRBV6-5, with 9 bases matching TRBD2. Losses at the gene ends were 4 bases for V and 4 bases for J; bases not matched to a gene: 5. CDR3 length equals 14 residues. Germline CDR1 is MNHEY and CDR2 is SVGAGI. CDR3 sequence reads: CASSSGLAGYEQYF. CDR3 sequence (DNA): TGTGCCAGCAGTTCAGGGCTAGCGGGATACGAGCAGTACTTC.

The V and J genes are TRBV9 and TRBJ2-7; 7 bases align to TRBD1. CDR1 and CDR2 from the germline V gene are SGDLS and YYNGEE. V shed 0 bases, J shed 5 bases, and the junction held 5 bases outside the gene matches. CDR3 length: 14 residues. CDR3: CASSVATGFDEQYF. CDR3 nucleotides: TGTGCCAGCAGCGTAGCGACAGGGTTCGACGAGCAGTACTTC.

V and J are TRBV5-1 and TRBJ2-2; the match to TRBD1 covers 12 bases. The V gene's germline CDR1 is SGHRS and CDR2 YFSETQ. The length of the CDR3 is 17 residues. Trimming took 3 bases from V and 5 from J; bases not matched to a gene: 8. This CDR3 reads CASSWTGTGGGTGELFF. CDR3 in DNA: TGCGCCAGCAGCTGGACGGGGACAGGGGGCGGAACCGGGGAGCTGTTTTTT.

Turning to this clone: Relative to the germline gene, one junction end is altered; a read error may explain this. The genes are TRBV7-2 and TRBJ1-2; 10 positions match TRBD1. There are 15 residues in the CDR3. Germline V gives CDR1 SGHTA, CDR2 FQGNSA. CDR3 in amino acids: CASRLDRGLGGGYTF. The CDR3 DNA follows: TGTGCCAGCAGATTAGACAGGGGGCTTGGAGGTGGCTACACCTTC.

The V and J genes are TRBV6-5 and TRBJ2-5, with 9 bases that match TRBD1. CDR1 is MNHEY, CDR2 SVGAGI, per germline. The CDR3 extends over 15 amino acids. With 6 bases clipped from V and 0 bases from J, the junction kept 5 bases outside the gene matches. The CDR3 DNA reads as TGTGCCAGCAGCCTAGGACAGGGGTACCAAGAGACCCAGTACTTC. Encoded protein: CASSLGQGYQETQYF.

The chain combines TRBV24-1 with TRBJ2-7; D gene unclear. The germline V gene has CDR1 KGHDR and CDR2 SFDVKD. The CDR3 contains 12 residues. V was trimmed by 1 base and J by 6 bases, leaving 6 bases between them. CDR3 nucleotide sequence: TGTGCCACCAGTGATTTTAATTCCGAGCAGTACTTC. Its protein is CATSDFNSEQYF.

The chain employs TRBV15 and TRBJ2-1; 7 bases line up with TRBD1. V shed 0 bases and J 4 bases; nucleotides not matched to a gene: 3. The CDR3 totals 15 residues. Germline values: CDR1 LNHNV, CDR2 YYDKDF (reference sequence). As DNA, the CDR3 is TGTGCCACCAGCAGAGATGTCAGGGGGTACAATGAGCAGTTCTTC. This encodes CATSRDVRGYNEQFF.

The chain combines TRBV7-2 with TRBJ2-2; D unresolved. Germline V gene sequence: CDR1 SGHTA, CDR2 FQGNSA. The length of the CDR3 is 15 residues. V shed 0 bases and J shed 8 bases, with 13 bases lying between them. The CDR3 here is CASSLAGSTPGELFF. CDR3 sequence (DNA): TGTGCCAGCAGCTTAGCTGGCAGTACCCCGGGGGAGCTGTTTTTT.

The chain has TRBV11-2 and TRBJ1-3, with a weak D call TRBD1 (5 bases). The CDR3 totals 15 residues. CDR1 and CDR2 (germline): SGHAT, FQNNGV. Trimming removed 5 bases at V and 6 bases at J, with 17 bases between. DNA of the CDR3: TGTGCCAGCAGCCCCGGCGGGGGGTCGGTAAACACCATATATTTT. Translated, it gives CASSPGGGSVNTIYF.

To note about this clone: The same CDR3 is also encoded by other DNA sequences in this sample. The V and J genes are TRBV4-3 and TRBJ2-5; 8 bases align to TRBD1. Germline CDR1 reads LGHNA; CDR2 reads YSLEER. V gave up 3 bases and J gave up 4 bases; unmatched junction bases: 1. The length of the CDR3 is 13 residues. CDR3 coding DNA: TGCGCCAGCAGCCAGGGGACAGGAGAGACCCAGTACTTC. This sequence encodes CASSQGTGETQYF.

The chain employs TRBV5-4 and TRBJ2-1; the D gene is possibly TRBD1 (5 bases). The V gene's germline CDR1 is SGHNT and CDR2 YYREEE (reference sequence). V dropped 4 bases and J dropped 7 bases, with 15 bases sitting between them. There are 14 residues in the CDR3. The CDR3 region is CASSPQIQVNEQFF. The CDR3 DNA reads as TGTGCCAGCAGCCCTCAGATACAGGTTAATGAGCAGTTCTTC.

The gene calls are TRBV2 and TRBJ2-5; maybe TRBD2 (5 bases). This CDR3 is built from 13 residues. The ends were cut back, 6 bases at V and 5 bases at J, with 13 bases in the middle. In germline, CDR1 is SNHLY, CDR2 FYNNEI. CDR3 residues: CASRRTPGETQYF. In DNA form, the CDR3 reads TGTGCCAGCAGGAGGACCCCGGGGGAGACCCAGTACTTC.

This clone has more than one count but fewer than ten. This chain's CDR3 is CAIRQYTEAFF. The CDR3 DNA is TGTGCCATCAGACAGTACACTGAAGCTTTCTTT. The V gene is TRBV10-3, the J gene TRBJ1-1; D gene ambiguous. Germline loops: CDR1 ENHRY, CDR2 SYGVKD. The CDR3 loop spans 11 amino acids. The V end lost 6 bases, the J end lost 3 bases, and 5 bases lay between the germline ends.

The V gene is TRBV7-9, the J gene TRBJ2-2; 8 nucleotides agree with TRBD1. This CDR3 spans 15 amino acids. Germline V gene lookup returns CDR1 SEHNR and CDR2 FQNEAQ (reference sequence). Germline trimming cut 0 bases from V and 6 bases from J; bases unmatched to any gene: 3. The CDR3 DNA reads TGTGCCAGCAGCTTAGCCTGGGACAGGTCCGGGGAGCTGTTTTTT. Protein: CASSLAWDRSGELFF.

The genes are TRBV10-3 and TRBJ2-1; 13 bases align to TRBD2. Germline V gives CDR1 ENHRY, CDR2 SYGVKD. After removal of 4 bases from V and 6 bases from J, the junction contained 3 bases not matched to a gene. This CDR3 spans 15 amino acids. The DNA of the CDR3 is TGTGCCATCAGTGCTACTAGCGGGGGGGCCAATGAGCAGTTCTTC. It encodes CAISATSGGANEQFF.

The V gene is TRBV5-6, the J gene TRBJ1-1; 8 nucleotides line up with TRBD1. Germline CDR1 and CDR2: SGHDT and YYEEEE. V lost 3 bases to trimming and J lost 10 bases; unmatched junction nucleotides: 14. This CDR3 is built from 15 residues. In DNA, the CDR3 is TGTGCCAGCAGCTCCCTACGGGACAGGTATTCGGGAGCTTTCTTT. This gives the protein CASSSLRDRYSGAFF.

The V gene is TRBV4-3, the J gene TRBJ1-3; 7 positions match TRBD1. The CDR3 has 19 residues. The V gene's germline CDR1 is LGHNA and CDR2 YSLEER. Germline trimming cut 0 bases from V and 2 bases from J; bases unmatched to any gene: 13. CDR3 DNA: TGCGCCAGCAGCCAAGAATTTCCAGACAGGGCTGGAACTGGAAACACCATATATTTT. Protein sequence: CASSQEFPDRAGTGNTIYF.

A single count supports this clone. A junction end diverges from the germline sequence, so it may reflect a read error. This chain connects TRBV6-6 to TRBJ1-1; tentatively, D is TRBD1 (6 bases). CDR1 is MNHNY and CDR2 is SVGAGI in the germline V gene (reference sequence). The CDR3 length is 16 residues. CDR3 protein: CASSPLNRAMNTEAFF. The CDR3, as DNA: TGTGCCAGCTCGCCCTTAAACAGGGCCATGAACACTGAAGCTTTTTTT.

This chain links TRBV5-1 with TRBJ2-1, with D perhaps matching TRBD2 (6 bases). In germline, CDR1 is SGHRS, CDR2 YFSETQ. V was clipped by 3 bases and J by 7 bases, with 14 bases between them. This CDR3 region has 14 residues. The DNA of the CDR3 is TGCGCCAGCAGCTGGGGGGACGTCAGGAATGAGCAGTTCTTC. This sequence encodes CASSWGDVRNEQFF.